This note documents a single T cell receptor beta chain sequence. Antigen specificity is unknown. The germline CDR1 and CDR2 sequences are MNHNS and SASEGT. The CDR3 is 16 residues long. V lost 7 bases, J lost 2 bases, and 21 bases lay in between. Time point indicated: persistent/refractory GD, antithyroid drugs over 5 years with positive TRAb. Isolated PBMC RNA provided the starting material for the TCR library. Construction of TCR beta libraries relied on iRepertoire HTBI primers and on Arm-PCR targeting CDR3 regions. TCRdb re-called the multiplex PCR reads through MiXCR, storing one row per CDR3 protein. Found here are around 400,000 distinct CDR3 sequences, around 22% of them singletons; the top ten hold about a quarter. This record belongs to a study of regulatory T cells in long-lasting Graves disease. Study-level points and caveats: Shared public clonotypes totalled over 2,500 in persistent patients, compared with 966 in new patients.

V is TRBV6-1 and J is TRBJ2-7; D is uncertain. This receptor was identified in a female donor with Graves disease. The sample consisted of peripheral blood mononuclear cells (PBMCs), taken when the disease was refractory, from a patient treated with antithyroid drugs. CDR3 DNA: TGTGCCAGCACCCCCCTTGTGGGGTCCATTACCTACGAGCAGTACTTC. It codes for CASTPLVGSITYEQYF.